Each of the 26 T cell receptor beta chains below was sequenced from the same sample in a study of CD8 T cells in Susac syndrome (dated by TCRdb to the late 2010s). The method was the immunoSEQ multiplex PCR assay. RNA was extracted using the RNeasy kit, and roughly 0.45 to 1 ug of the RNA was reverse transcribed with random hexamers. TCRdb ran its own pipeline on the public reads, namely fastp trimming at Q25 and MiXCR clone calling, and kept in-frame beta chains. Rows with a matching CDR3 protein are joined into one entry that keeps the most common DNA and genes. The sample table holds under 150,000 distinct CDR3 sequences, of which approximately 89% were seen once. The top ten clones comprise about 0.25% of the sample. Material for sequencing was CD8+ T cells from PBMCs. These receptor sequences come from a human donor with multiple sclerosis.

This chain uses TRBV4-2 with TRBJ2-2; possibly TRBD2 for D (6 bases). Germline CDR1 LGHNA, CDR2 YNFKEQ. The germline V and J ends were trimmed by 3 bases and 0 bases, with 17 bases remaining between them. This CDR3 is built from 18 residues. In nucleotides, the CDR3 is TGTGCCAGCAGCCACCCCCTCCCTGGCGGGACGAACACCGGGGAGCTGTTTTTT. Protein product: CASSHPLPGGTNTGELFF.

V gene TRBV27 combines with J gene TRBJ2-7; D unclear. Germline V gene data show CDR1 as MNHEY and CDR2 as SMNVEV (reference sequence). The CDR3 is made up of 13 amino acids. Trimming removed 3 bases at V and 2 bases at J, with 8 bases between. The chain's CDR3 is CASSFGLTYEQYF. The CDR3 nucleotides read TGTGCCAGCAGTTTTGGCCTGACCTACGAGCAGTACTTC.

This chain links TRBV4-1 with TRBJ1-1; the match to TRBD1 covers 8 bases. This CDR3 is 15 amino acids long. Germline V gives CDR1 MGHRA, CDR2 YSYEKL. V trimming: 6 bases; J trimming: 5 bases; junction bases outside the gene matches: 11. CDR3 residues: CASSPWTGLMTEAFF. The DNA of the CDR3 is TGCGCCAGCAGTCCTTGGACAGGGTTAATGACTGAAGCTTTCTTT.

The rearrangement links TRBV28 to TRBJ2-3; D gene ambiguous. Trimming took off 3 bases at V and 7 bases at J, with 8 bases between the two ends. Germline CDR1 reads MDHEN; CDR2 reads SYDVKM. This CDR3 is 12 amino acids long. The CDR3 region has the DNA TGTGCCAGCAGTTTTGTGGGAAATACGCAGTATTTT. This encodes CASSFVGNTQYF.

The V call is TRBV29-1, the J call TRBJ2-1, with unresolved D. CDR1 is SQVTM, CDR2 ANQGSEA, per germline. The CDR3 runs 12 residues. Trimming cost V 7 bases and J 3 bases, with 10 bases left between them. The CDR3 here is CSGFGDYNEQFF. The CDR3 DNA sequence: TGCAGCGGTTTTGGGGACTACAATGAGCAGTTCTTC.

This chain joins TRBV12-5 and TRBJ2-5; TRBD2 matches at 11 bases. V dropped 3 bases and J dropped 5; count of bases not matched to a gene: 5. This CDR3 region has 15 residues. Germline V gene data show CDR1 as LGHNT and CDR2 as FRNRAP. CDR3 nucleotides: TGTGCTAGTGGTTTACTAGCGGGAGCAGGGGAGACCCAGTACTTC. It specifies CASGLLAGAGETQYF.

This rearrangement joins TRBV27 to TRBJ2-7, with a possible D match to TRBD1 (6 bases). The germline V gene encodes CDR1 MNHEY and CDR2 SMNVEV (reference sequence). The V end lost 5 bases, the J end lost 3 bases, and 11 bases lay between the germline ends. The CDR3 totals 13 residues. Written as DNA, the CDR3 is TGTGCCAGCAGTCCTGGACAGCACTACGAGCAGTACTTC. Translating it yields CASSPGQHYEQYF.

The V and J genes are TRBV5-6 and TRBJ2-6; possible D gene TRBD2, 6 bases. V dropped 6 bases and J dropped 4 bases, with 11 bases sitting between them. CDR1 and CDR2 (germline): SGHDT, YYEEEE. This CDR3 spans 14 amino acids. CDR3 protein: CASNGGDGANVLTF. In DNA, the CDR3 is TGTGCCAGCAACGGGGGTGACGGGGCCAACGTCCTGACTTTC.

The chain links TRBV7-6 to TRBJ1-6; possibly TRBD1 for D (5 bases). This CDR3 contains 13 residues. The V gene's germline CDR1 is SGHVS and CDR2 FNYEAQ. Trimming shortened V by 5 bases and J by 10 bases, and 12 bases separated the two germline ends. The CDR3 sequence is CASSQMGGSPLHF. The CDR3 DNA follows: TGTGCCAGCAGCCAAATGGGGGGGTCACCCCTCCACTTT.

A remark on this clonotype: At one boundary the junction diverges from the germline segment, which might be a read error. The chain recombines TRBV7-6 with TRBJ2-2, with TRBD1 as a possible D gene (7 bases). This CDR3 is built from 17 residues. Germline V gene lookup returns CDR1 SGHVS and CDR2 FNYEAQ. CDR3 region: CASSPDRALSNTGGLFF. The CDR3 DNA sequence: TGTGCCAGCAGTCCAGACAGGGCACTTTCGAACACCGGGGGGCTGTTTTTT.

This rearrangement joins TRBV6-6 to TRBJ1-1, with a tentative D call TRBD1 (6 bases). The germline CDR1 and CDR2 sequences are MNHNY and SVGAGI (reference sequence). The V and J ends lost 6 bases and 8 bases respectively, with 13 bases between them. This CDR3 is 12 amino acids long. Here the CDR3 DNA reads TGTGCCAGCAGCCATGGACAGCTAGAAGCTTTCTTT. Residues: CASSHGQLEAFF.

The chain uses TRBV9 and TRBJ2-7; D gene unclear. CDR1 and CDR2 from the germline V gene are SGDLS and YYNGEE. The length of the CDR3 is 9 residues. Trimming took off 6 bases at V and 5 bases at J, with 3 bases between the two ends. The CDR3 DNA reads TGTGCCAGCAATCACGAGCAGTACTTC. As protein: CASNHEQYF.

A remark on this clonotype: One end of the junction does not line up with germline, which may come from a read error. The chain couples TRBV4-2 to TRBJ1-2, with D unresolved. The CDR3 spans 11 residues. CDR1 is LGHNA and CDR2 is YNFKEQ in the germline V gene. The CDR3 reads CASSPGGQLVF. The DNA of the CDR3 is TGTGCCAGCAGCCCCGGTGGCCAACTGGTCTTC.

V and J are TRBV6-5 and TRBJ2-7; 8 bases map to TRBD1. The CDR3 has 14 amino acids. V lost 2 bases, J lost 3 bases, and 3 bases stayed unmatched. Per the germline V gene, CDR1 is MNHEY and CDR2 is SVGAGI. The CDR3 loop reads CASSYGQGHYEQYF. CDR3 sequence (DNA): TGTGCCAGCAGTTACGGACAGGGACACTACGAGCAGTACTTC.

The genes are TRBV3-1 and TRBJ2-1; maybe TRBD1 (6 bases). CDR1 and CDR2 (germline): LGHDT, YNNKEL (reference sequence). The CDR3 is 14 amino acids. V lost 0 bases, J lost 4 bases, and 7 bases lay in between. CDR3 region: CASSQERGYNEQFF. The CDR3 coding sequence is TGTGCCAGCAGCCAAGAGAGGGGGTACAATGAGCAGTTCTTC.

This chain joins TRBV23-1 and TRBJ1-1; D is unresolved. TRBV23-1 is classed as an ORF, of uncertain function. The CDR3 is 15 amino acids. The germline V and J ends were trimmed by 2 bases and 2 bases, with 12 bases remaining between them. The CDR3: CASSQEPGRNTEAFF. CDR3 in DNA: TGCGCCAGCAGTCAAGAGCCAGGCCGAAACACTGAAGCTTTCTTT.

V gene TRBV27 combines with J gene TRBJ1-6, with D possibly being TRBD1 (5 bases). Germline CDR1 reads MNHEY; CDR2 reads SMNVEV (reference sequence). CDR3 length equals 14 residues. V dropped 6 bases and J dropped 7 bases, with 13 bases sitting between them. The CDR3, as DNA: TGTGCCAGCAGAGACGGGACGGAGAATTCACCCCTCCACTTT. Translation gives CASRDGTENSPLHF.

The rearrangement joins TRBV11-2 to TRBJ1-1, with D possibly TRBD1 on 5 matching bases. There are 13 residues in the CDR3. Deletions cut 6 bases from V and 7 bases from J, with 15 bases between. The germline gives CDR1 SGHAT, CDR2 FQNNGV. CDR3 sequence reads: CASRWGRMVEAFF. The CDR3 DNA sequence: TGTGCCAGCAGATGGGGGAGGATGGTTGAAGCTTTCTTT.

The chain joins TRBV30 to TRBJ2-1; D might be TRBD1 (6 bases). V was cut by 1 base and J by 8 bases, with 12 bases left in between. The CDR3 consists of 13 residues. The germline V gene has CDR1 GTSNPN and CDR2 SVGIG (reference sequence). CDR3 region: CAWSGRGIDEQFF. The CDR3 bases are TGTGCCTGGAGTGGAAGGGGGATCGATGAGCAGTTCTTC.

V is TRBV5-6 and J is TRBJ2-7; the D gene is possibly TRBD1 (5 bases). This CDR3 is 14 amino acids long. Trimming cost V 0 bases and J 7 bases, with 14 bases left between them. CDR1 is SGHDT and CDR2 is YYEEEE in the germline V gene. CDR3 sequence reads: CASSLEQVPVEQYF. CDR3 DNA: TGTGCCAGCAGCTTGGAACAGGTCCCTGTAGAGCAGTACTTC.

This clonotype was recorded a few times. The chain links TRBV27 to TRBJ2-1; possibly TRBD2 for D (5 bases). This CDR3 region has 11 residues. Germline V gene lookup returns CDR1 MNHEY and CDR2 SMNVEV (reference sequence). V was trimmed by 4 bases and J by 8 bases, leaving 6 bases between them. Here the CDR3 reads CASSSGDEQFF. The DNA of the CDR3 is TGTGCCAGCAGTTCCGGGGATGAGCAGTTCTTC.

In DNA, the CDR3 is TGTGCCAGCAGTTTATCGGGTCCCCACGAGCAGTACTTC. It codes for CASSLSGPHEQYF. The rearrangement links TRBV27 to TRBJ2-7; D uncertain. The CDR3 is made up of 13 amino acids. The germline V and J ends were trimmed by 0 bases and 5 bases, with 8 bases remaining between them. Per germline, CDR1 MNHEY and CDR2 SMNVEV (reference sequence).

This rearrangement joins TRBV7-3 to TRBJ2-1, with 10 bases matching TRBD2. Germline values: CDR1 SGHTA, CDR2 FQGTGA. This CDR3 is 16 amino acids long. With V trimmed by 4 bases and J by 6 bases, 9 bases remained unmatched. CDR3 in DNA: TGTGCCAGCAGCTCATCATCTAGCGGGAGCTTCAATGAGCAGTTCTTC. Translation gives CASSSSSSGSFNEQFF. Filled out from reference TRBV7-3 and TRBJ2-1, the complete variable domain reads GAGVSQTPSNKVTEKGKYVELRCDPISGHTALYWYRQSLGQGPEFLIYFQGTGAADDSGLPNDRFFAVRPEGSVSTLKIQRTERGDSAVYLCASSSSSSGSFNEQFFGPGTRLTVL.

The rearrangement joins TRBV30 to TRBJ1-2, with D maybe TRBD1 (6 bases). V lost 1 base, J lost 7 bases, and 13 bases lay in between. The CDR3 spans 13 residues. Per germline, CDR1 GTSNPN and CDR2 SVGIG (reference sequence). The CDR3 loop is CAWSATSGAGYTF. As DNA, the CDR3 is TGTGCCTGGAGTGCGACCTCGGGGGCTGGCTACACCTTC.

The sample holds a few counts of this clonotype. CDR3 sequence: CARPLDRFGYGYTF. For the CDR3, the DNA is TGTGCCAGGCCCCTAGACAGGTTTGGGTATGGCTACACCTTC. The V gene is TRBV27, the J gene TRBJ1-2; TRBD1 is a possible D gene (6 bases). The germline V gene encodes CDR1 MNHEY and CDR2 SMNVEV (reference sequence). This CDR3 comprises 14 residues. With 9 bases removed from V and 5 bases from J, the gap between germline ends came to 19 bases.

The chain is built from TRBV7-9 and TRBJ1-5, with D possibly TRBD1 on 5 matching bases. The CDR3 totals 16 residues. V lost 1 base to trimming and J lost 3 bases, with 13 bases between them. Germline V gene sequence: CDR1 SEHNR, CDR2 FQNEAQ (reference sequence). The CDR3 DNA is TGTGCCAGCAGCTTAGACCCCGGGACCAACAATCAGCCCCAGCATTTT. This encodes CASSLDPGTNNQPQHF.